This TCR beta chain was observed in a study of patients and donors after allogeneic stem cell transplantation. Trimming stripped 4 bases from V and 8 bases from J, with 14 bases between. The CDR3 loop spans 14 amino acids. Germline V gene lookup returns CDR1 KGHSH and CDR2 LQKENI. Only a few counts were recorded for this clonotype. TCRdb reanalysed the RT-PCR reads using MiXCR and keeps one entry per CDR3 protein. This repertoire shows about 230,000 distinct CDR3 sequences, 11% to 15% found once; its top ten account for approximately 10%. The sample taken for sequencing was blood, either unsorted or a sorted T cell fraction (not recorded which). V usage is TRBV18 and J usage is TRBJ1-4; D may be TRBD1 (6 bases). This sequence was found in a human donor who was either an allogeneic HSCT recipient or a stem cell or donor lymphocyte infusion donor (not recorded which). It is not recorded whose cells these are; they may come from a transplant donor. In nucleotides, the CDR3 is TGTGCCAGCTCACTCGACAGGCGCTTGGAAAAACTGTTTTTT. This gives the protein CASSLDRRLEKLFF.